Listed below are T cell receptor beta chains from one sample, sequenced in a study of OX40 agonist ivuxolimab in advanced cancers. Profiling relied on immunoSEQ multiplex PCR, and the TCRdb table lists in-frame clones only, not all of them. Of under 80,000 clones in the sample, around 90% were seen once. The starting material was CD4+ or CD8+ T cells sorted from blood, obtained in a trial of the OX40 agonist ivuxolimab. These receptors all come from an adult with an advanced solid tumor such as melanoma, head and neck, liver or kidney cancer. Each CDR3 is given with its conserved first and last residue. D genes are given only for firm matches. Size tells how often a clone was seen (once, few, many) or the class of an expanded clone, and some rows leave it out.

clone_size: -
j_call: TRBJ1-4
d_call: TRBD1
v_call: TRBV9
cdr3_nt: TGTGCCAGCAGTTTCTTCGGGACAGTGAATGAAAAACTGTTTTTT
cdr3_aa: CASSFFGTVNEKLFF

clone_size: -
j_call: TRBJ2-6
d_call: -
v_call: TRBV2
cdr3_nt: TGTGCCAGCAAGTATTCCTCTGGGGCCAACGTCCTGACTTTC
cdr3_aa: CASKYSSGANVLTF

clone_size: -
j_call: TRBJ2-5
d_call: -
v_call: TRBV2
cdr3_nt: TGTGCCAGCAGTGTAGGGCTCCAAGAGACCCAGTACTTC
cdr3_aa: CASSVGLQETQYF

clone_size: -
j_call: TRBJ1-1
d_call: -
v_call: TRBV11-3
cdr3_nt: TGTGCCAGCAGCTTCAACAGGGACACTGAAGCTTTCTTT
cdr3_aa: CASSFNRDTEAFF

clone_size: once
j_call: TRBJ1-1
d_call: -
v_call: TRBV6-4
cdr3_nt: TGTGCCAGCAGTGTTTTCGGAAACACTGAAGCTTTCTTT
cdr3_aa: CASSVFGNTEAFF

clone_size: -
j_call: TRBJ2-2
d_call: -
v_call: TRBV7-9
cdr3_nt: TGTGCCAGCAGCATAGGTGGCCAGGGTGACACCGGGGAGCTGTTTTTT
cdr3_aa: CASSIGGQGDTGELFF

clone_size: -
j_call: TRBJ1-5
d_call: -
v_call: TRBV19
cdr3_nt: TGTGCCACTGGACAGAGCAATCAGCCCCAGCATTTT
cdr3_aa: CATGQSNQPQHF

clone_size: once
j_call: TRBJ2-7
d_call: TRBD2
v_call: TRBV5-5
cdr3_nt: TGTGCCAGCAGCCCGCAAGCGGGGGCCTACGAGCAGTACTTC
cdr3_aa: CASSPQAGAYEQYF

clone_size: -
j_call: TRBJ2-1
d_call: -
v_call: TRBV7-8
cdr3_nt: TGTGCCAGCAGCTTCGAAGCGGGCAATGAGCAGTTCTTC
cdr3_aa: CASSFEAGNEQFF

clone_size: -
j_call: TRBJ1-4
d_call: TRBD1
v_call: TRBV27
cdr3_nt: TGTGCCAGCAGTCCCCGGGACAGGGTGAATGAAAAACTGTTTTTT
cdr3_aa: CASSPRDRVNEKLFF

clone_size: -
j_call: TRBJ1-4
d_call: -
v_call: TRBV5-1
cdr3_nt: TGCGCCAGCGGCCCGGGGGGCACTAATGAAAAACTGTTTTTT
cdr3_aa: CASGPGGTNEKLFF

clone_size: few
j_call: TRBJ1-2
d_call: -
v_call: TRBV30
cdr3_nt: TGTGCCTGGAGTGTACGCTACTATGGCTACACCTTC
cdr3_aa: CAWSVRYYGYTF

clone_size: -
j_call: TRBJ1-6
d_call: -
v_call: TRBV7-9
cdr3_nt: TGTGCCAGCAGCTTAGAGGGACCTAATAATTCACCCCTCCACTTT
cdr3_aa: CASSLEGPNNSPLHF

clone_size: once
j_call: TRBJ1-2
d_call: TRBD1
v_call: TRBV28
cdr3_nt: TGTGCCAGCAGGTACAGGGGGCGAGACTATGGCTACACCTTC
cdr3_aa: CASRYRGRDYGYTF

clone_size: -
j_call: TRBJ2-5
d_call: -
v_call: TRBV4-2
cdr3_nt: TGTGCCAGCAGCCAAGGGAAGTGGGGCCTCCAAGAGACCCAGTACTTC
cdr3_aa: CASSQGKWGLQETQYF

clone_size: -
j_call: TRBJ2-5
d_call: TRBD1
v_call: TRBV6-6
cdr3_nt: TGTGCCAGCAGTTTCCGGTCAGGGGGACAAGAGACCCAGTACTTC
cdr3_aa: CASSFRSGGQETQYF

clone_size: -
j_call: TRBJ2-7
d_call: TRBD2
v_call: TRBV7-9
cdr3_nt: TGTGCCAGCAGCCGCTTAGCGGGAGACGGCTACGAGCAGTACTTC
cdr3_aa: CASSRLAGDGYEQYF

clone_size: -
j_call: TRBJ1-1
d_call: TRBD1
v_call: TRBV7-2
cdr3_nt: TGTGCCAGCAGTAGCAGACAGGGGCTACGGACTGAAGCTTTCTTT
cdr3_aa: CASSSRQGLRTEAFF

clone_size: -
j_call: TRBJ1-1
d_call: -
v_call: TRBV18
cdr3_nt: TGTGCCAGCTCACCACTCAGGGGCACTGAAGCTTTCTTT
cdr3_aa: CASSPLRGTEAFF

clone_size: -
j_call: TRBJ1-4
d_call: TRBD1
v_call: TRBV11-2
cdr3_nt: TGTGCCAGCAGCAAGGGGGCAAGTGAAAAACTGTTTTTT
cdr3_aa: CASSKGASEKLFF

clone_size: -
j_call: TRBJ2-1
d_call: TRBD2
v_call: TRBV7-9
cdr3_nt: TGTGCCAGCAGCCCCTGGCTAGCGGGTACCTACAATGAGCAGTTCTTC
cdr3_aa: CASSPWLAGTYNEQFF

clone_size: -
j_call: TRBJ1-3
d_call: -
v_call: TRBV4-2
cdr3_nt: TGTGCCAGCACCGACGCGGGAATTTTCTCTGGAAACACCATATATTTT
cdr3_aa: CASTDAGIFSGNTIYF

clone_size: -
j_call: TRBJ1-2
d_call: TRBD1
v_call: TRBV2
cdr3_nt: TGTGCCAGCAGTGCTGGGGGACAGGGGGAAATCTATGGCTACACCTTC
cdr3_aa: CASSAGGQGEIYGYTF

clone_size: once
j_call: TRBJ2-4
d_call: TRBD1
v_call: TRBV7-2
cdr3_nt: TGTGCCAGCAGCTTGGACAGGGTTTCCAAAAACATTCAGTACTTC
cdr3_aa: CASSLDRVSKNIQYF

clone_size: once
j_call: TRBJ2-7
d_call: TRBD2
v_call: TRBV7-9
cdr3_nt: TGTGCCAGCAGCGCTAGCGGGAGGGAAGACGAGCAGTACTTC
cdr3_aa: CASSASGREDEQYF

clone_size: -
j_call: TRBJ1-3
d_call: -
v_call: TRBV5-6
cdr3_nt: TGTGCCAGCAGCTTGGATTCTGGGGTTGGAAACACCATATATTTT
cdr3_aa: CASSLDSGVGNTIYF

clone_size: -
j_call: TRBJ2-1
d_call: TRBD2
v_call: TRBV7-3
cdr3_nt: TGTGCCAGCAGCTTAGGACTAGCGGATGAGCAGTTCTTC
cdr3_aa: CASSLGLADEQFF